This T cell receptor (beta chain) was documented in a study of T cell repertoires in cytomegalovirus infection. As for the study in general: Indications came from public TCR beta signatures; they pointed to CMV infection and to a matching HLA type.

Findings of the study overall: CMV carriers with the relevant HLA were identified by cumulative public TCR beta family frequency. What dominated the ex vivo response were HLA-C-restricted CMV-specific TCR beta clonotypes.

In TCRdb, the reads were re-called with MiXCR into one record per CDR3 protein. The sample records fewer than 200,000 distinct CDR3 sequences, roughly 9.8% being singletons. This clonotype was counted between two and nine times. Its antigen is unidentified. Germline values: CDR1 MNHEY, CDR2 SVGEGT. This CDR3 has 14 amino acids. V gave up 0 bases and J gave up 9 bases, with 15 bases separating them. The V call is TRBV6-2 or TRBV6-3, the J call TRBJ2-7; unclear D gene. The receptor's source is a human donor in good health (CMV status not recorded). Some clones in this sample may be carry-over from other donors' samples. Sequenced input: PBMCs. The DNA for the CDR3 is TGTGCCAGCAGTTACTCCCCGGGCTCCTCAGTGCAGTACTTC. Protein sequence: CASSYSPGSSVQYF.